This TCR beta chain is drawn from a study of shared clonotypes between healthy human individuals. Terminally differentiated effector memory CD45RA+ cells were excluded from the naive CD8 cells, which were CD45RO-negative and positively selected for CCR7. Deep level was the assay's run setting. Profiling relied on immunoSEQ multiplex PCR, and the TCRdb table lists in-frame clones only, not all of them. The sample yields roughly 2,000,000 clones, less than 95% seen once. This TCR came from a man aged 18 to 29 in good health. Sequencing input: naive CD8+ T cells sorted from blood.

CDR3 region: CASSLDGLNNSPLHF. In DNA, the CDR3 is TGTGCCAGCAGCTTAGACGGTTTAAATAATTCACCCCTCCACTTT. The V call is TRBV7-8, the J call TRBJ1-6, with D unresolved. The CDR3 is 15 amino acids. The V end was cut by 1 base, the J end by 5 bases, with 9 bases between. Germline V lookup: CDR1 SGHVS, CDR2 FQNEAQ. The entire variable domain, with the rest obtained from reference TRBV7-8 and TRBJ1-6, is as follows: GAGVSQSPRYKVAKRGQDVALRCDPISGHVSLFWYQQALGQGPEFLTYFQNEAQLDKSGLPSDRFFAERPEGSVSTLKIQRTQQEDSAVYLCASSLDGLNNSPLHFGNGTRLTVT.